One sample yielded the 32 T cell receptor gamma chains listed below, sequenced in a study of Vδ1+ human thymocytes. Sequences come from RNA converted to cDNA by reverse transcription. Pooled V-gene forward primers with one constant-region reverse primer generated the CDR3 amplicons by multiplex PCR. With CATT, TCRdb re-called clones from the multiplex PCR reads. The repertoire includes approximately 20,000 gamma-chain clones, 12% to 15% of them detected once, and under 2.5% sits in the top ten. The study's findings and limits: Highly polyclonal TRG and TRD repertoires with Gaussian CDR3 length distributions appeared in thymus.

These receptors are not linked to any known antigen. Sequencing was done on a sample of Vdelta1+ gamma-delta thymocytes from the thymus. Subset here: FACS-sorted CD3+ TCRalphabeta- TCRVdelta1+ TCRVdelta2- thymocytes. These receptors came from a child under two years old who had congenital heart surgery.

Remarks on this clone: One end of the junction fails to match germline, which may point to a read error. The identical CDR3 is also encoded by other nucleotide sequences in the sample. The chain is built from TRGV8 and TRGJP2. CDR1 is VENAVY and CDR2 is YDSYNSRV in the germline V gene. The CDR3 contains 13 residues. CDR3: CATWDSSDWIKTF. The DNA of the CDR3 is TGCGCCACCTGGGATAGTAGTGACTGGATCAAGACGTTT.

This clone has only a few counts. The chain couples TRGV9 to TRGJ1 or TRGJ2. The ends lost 2 bases at V and 8 bases at J; junction bases unmatched: 12. Germline values: CDR1 GITISATS, CDR2 ISYDGTV (reference sequence). CDR3 length equals 14 residues. CDR3 sequence reads: CALWEAPRSNKKLF. The CDR3, as DNA: TGTGCCTTGTGGGAGGCGCCCAGGTCGAATAAGAAACTCTTT.

This clone was detected a few times. The rearrangement joins TRGV3 to TRGJ1 or TRGJ2. The germline V gene has CDR1 VTNTFY and CDR2 YDVSTARD (reference sequence). With V trimmed by 4 bases and J by 3 bases, 9 bases remained unmatched. This CDR3 contains 14 residues. The CDR3 region has the DNA TGTGCCACCTGGGATCCCGCCTTTTATTATAAGAAACTCTTT. It yields the protein CATWDPAFYYKKLF.

The J gene is TRGJ1 or TRGJ2, the V gene TRGV3. The trim removed 3 bases at V and 11 bases at J, leaving 13 bases unmatched. CDR1 is VTNTFY and CDR2 is YDVSTARD in the germline V gene (reference sequence). There are 13 residues in the CDR3. CDR3 sequence: CATWDRTGTEKLF. The CDR3 DNA reads TGTGCCACCTGGGACCGCACAGGCACGGAGAAACTCTTT.

The V and J genes are TRGV3 and TRGJ1 or TRGJ2. This CDR3 is 13 amino acids long. Germline CDR1 VTNTFY, CDR2 YDVSTARD (reference sequence). V lost 2 bases and J lost 4; bases outside the gene matches: 5. The CDR3 DNA reads as TGTGCCACCTGGGACACGGAGTATTATAAGAAACTCTTT. Translation: CATWDTEYYKKLF.

This clone showed up just a few times. The chain employs TRGV9 and TRGJ1 or TRGJ2. The CDR3 runs to 12 residues. Per the germline V gene, CDR1 is GITISATS and CDR2 is ISYDGTV (reference sequence). V lost 1 base and J lost 8; bases outside the gene matches: 5. The CDR3 reads CALWEVPHKKLF. CDR3 DNA: TGTGCCTTGTGGGAGGTCCCCCATAAGAAACTCTTT.

This clone was detected a few times. The sample contains more than one DNA sequence encoding this CDR3. This chain uses TRGV9 with TRGJ1 or TRGJ2. The junction had 3 bases not matched to a gene; V was cut back by 2 bases and J by 5 bases. This CDR3 is built from 12 residues. Germline CDR1 and CDR2: GITISATS and ISYDGTV (reference sequence). The CDR3 protein is CALWEEDYKKLF. CDR3 DNA sequence: TGTGCCTTGTGGGAGGAGGATTATAAGAAACTCTTT.

Details on this clone: Distinct nucleotide sequences in the sample also encode this CDR3. V gene TRGV9 combines with J gene TRGJ1 or TRGJ2. Germline CDR1 and CDR2: GITISATS and ISYDGTV (reference sequence). There are 13 residues in the CDR3. Trimming removed 2 bases from V and 4 bases from J; junction bases left unmatched: 5. Here the CDR3 DNA reads TGTGCCTTGTGGGAGGGGAGATATTATAAGAAACTCTTT. The encoded protein is CALWEGRYYKKLF.

As for this clone: The same CDR3 arises from other DNA sequences in this sample as well. V usage is TRGV5 and J usage is TRGJ1 or TRGJ2. Germline trimming cut 5 bases from V and 5 bases from J; bases unmatched to any gene: 6. Germline CDR1 reads VINAFY; CDR2 reads YDVSNSKD. The CDR3 loop spans 12 amino acids. Here the CDR3 reads CATWGLNYKKLF. In DNA, the CDR3 is TGTGCCACCTGGGGTCTAAATTATAAGAAACTCTTT.

A few counts support this clone. The chain links TRGV9 to TRGJP. V was clipped by 0 bases and J by 3 bases; unmatched bases: 8. CDR3 length: 19 residues. Per germline, CDR1 GITISATS and CDR2 ISYDGTV (reference sequence). This chain's CDR3 is CALWEVQGAQELGKKIKVF. The CDR3 DNA is TGTGCCTTGTGGGAGGTGCAAGGTGCGCAAGAGTTGGGCAAAAAAATCAAGGTATTT.

This clone was counted only a few times. The rearrangement joins TRGV2 to TRGJ1 or TRGJ2. The CDR3 has 13 residues. The J segment lost 8 bases and the V segment lost 0 bases, leaving 7 bases of the junction unmatched. Germline CDR1 reads EGSNGY; CDR2 reads YDSYNSKV. The CDR3 is CATWDGPRDKKLF. In DNA form, the CDR3 reads TGTGCCACCTGGGACGGGCCTAGGGATAAGAAACTCTTT.

The chain employs TRGV2 and TRGJ1 or TRGJ2. The CDR3 is 14 residues long. The ends lost 0 bases at V and 9 bases at J; junction bases unmatched: 11. Germline CDR1 reads EGSNGY; CDR2 reads YDSYNSKV. CDR3 region: CATWDGPAGAKKLF. CDR3 DNA sequence: TGTGCCACCTGGGACGGGCCGGCCGGGGCTAAGAAACTCTTT.

This clone was seen a handful of times. Its ends do not fully match the called genes, so a read error is possible. The rearrangement joins TRGV4 to TRGJ1 or TRGJ2. Germline CDR1 is EGSTGY and CDR2 is YDSYTSSV. The CDR3 runs 15 residues. CDR3 bases: TGTGCCACCTGGAATGGTGTTGACCCTTATTATAAGAAACTCTTT. Translation: CATWNGVDPYYKKLF.

Of note for this clone: One base away lies a much larger clone, so this may be a sequencing read error. Other DNA sequences in the sample encode the same CDR3. The chain employs TRGV9 and TRGJ1 or TRGJ2. Germline V gene sequence: CDR1 GITISATS, CDR2 ISYDGTV (reference sequence). After removal of 0 bases from V and 4 bases from J, the junction contained 6 bases not matched to a gene. The CDR3 spans 14 residues. Here the CDR3 DNA reads TGTGCCTTGTGGGAGGTGCTCCACTATTATAAGAAACTCTTT. Protein: CALWEVLHYYKKLF.

Remarks on this clone: The junction shows a germline mismatch at one end, possibly a read error. The chain joins TRGV4 to TRGJP2. The CDR3 has 16 residues. Germline CDR1 is EGSTGY and CDR2 is YDSYTSSV. The CDR3 region is CATWNGRWSSDWIKTF. As DNA, the CDR3 is TGTGCCACCTGGAATGGGCGGTGGAGTAGTGATTGGATCAAGACGTTT.

Notes on this clone: This may stem from a read error, because a much larger clone lies one nucleotide away. This chain uses TRGV8 with TRGJ1 or TRGJ2. J lost 0 bases, V lost 0 bases, and 2 bases had no gene match. This CDR3 has 14 residues. Germline V gene sequence: CDR1 VENAVY, CDR2 YDSYNSRV. CDR3 nucleotide sequence: TGTGCCACCTGGGATAGGCCGAATTATTATAAGAAACTCTTT. The encoded protein is CATWDRPNYYKKLF.

This clone has more than one count but fewer than ten. This sequence may be a read error, since a much larger clone differs from it by one base. The same CDR3 is also encoded by other DNA sequences in this sample. The gene calls are TRGV2 and TRGJ1 or TRGJ2. Germline loops: CDR1 EGSNGY, CDR2 YDSYNSKV. The CDR3 has 11 residues. In nucleotides, the CDR3 is TGTGCAACCTGGGACGGGCCGAAGAAACTCTTT. The encoded protein is CATWDGPKKLF.

This clone was observed a few times. The rearrangement links TRGV9 to TRGJ1 or TRGJ2. Losses at the gene ends were 5 bases for V and 3 bases for J; bases not matched to a gene: 7. Germline V lookup: CDR1 GITISATS, CDR2 ISYDGTV (reference sequence). This CDR3 comprises 13 residues. CDR3 sequence (DNA): TGTGCCTTGTGGGCCTGGGGTTATTATAAGAAACTCTTT. Amino acids: CALWAWGYYKKLF.

This clone was seen only a few times. The chain combines TRGV5 with TRGJ1 or TRGJ2. Trimming at V came to 5 bases and at J to 3 bases, leaving 16 bases not matched to a gene. From germline, CDR1 is VINAFY and CDR2 YDVSNSKD. CDR3 length equals 16 residues. CDR3 in amino acids: CATWAILSRIYYKKLF. CDR3 nucleotides: TGTGCCACCTGGGCTATTCTATCGAGGATTTATTATAAGAAACTCTTT.

This rearrangement joins TRGV4 to TRGJ1 or TRGJ2. Germline CDR1 EGSTGY, CDR2 YDSYTSSV. With 3 bases clipped from V and 11 bases from J, the junction kept 7 bases outside the gene matches. CDR3 length equals 11 residues. The CDR3 spells CATWDQPEKLF. CDR3 nucleotides: TGTGCCACCTGGGATCAGCCCGAGAAACTCTTT.

The chain couples TRGV8 to TRGJ1 or TRGJ2. CDR1 is VENAVY and CDR2 is YDSYNSRV in the germline V gene. The V gene end was trimmed by 3 bases and the J gene end by 10 bases; junction bases not matched to a gene: 9. The CDR3 length is 12 residues. In nucleotides, the CDR3 is TGTGCCACCTGGGATGGGCCGTCGAAGAAACTCTTT. This codes for CATWDGPSKKLF.

The sample holds a few counts of this clone. The gene calls are TRGV3 and TRGJ1 or TRGJ2. The V gene's germline CDR1 is VTNTFY and CDR2 YDVSTARD (reference sequence). V gave up 1 base and J gave up 7 bases; unmatched junction bases: 10. This CDR3 spans 14 amino acids. CDR3 DNA sequence: TGTGCCACCTGGGACAGAATATACGGGTATAAGAAACTCTTT. Translating gives CATWDRIYGYKKLF.

In the case of this clone: One end of the junction does not line up with germline, which may come from a read error. The genes are TRGV9 and TRGJ1 or TRGJ2. Germline V gene lookup returns CDR1 GITISATS and CDR2 ISYDGTV (reference sequence). The CDR3 covers 11 residues. CDR3: CALWGVRGKLF. The CDR3 nucleotides read TGTGCCTTGTGGGGGGTGCGCGGGAAACTCTTT.

This clone occurred a few times. This CDR3 is also generated by other DNA sequences in the sample. The gene calls are TRGV8 and TRGJP2. The CDR3 spans 14 residues. CDR1 is VENAVY, CDR2 YDSYNSRV, per germline. Germline trimming cut 2 bases from V and 2 bases from J; bases unmatched to any gene: 2. CDR3 region: CATWDTSSDWIKTF. CDR3 nucleotides: TGTGCCACCTGGGATACCAGTAGTGATTGGATCAAGACGTTT.

The V gene is TRGV4, the J gene TRGJ1 or TRGJ2. This CDR3 region has 14 residues. CDR1 and CDR2 (germline): EGSTGY, YDSYTSSV. J was trimmed by 0 bases and V by 2 bases; bases with no gene match: 4. Here the CDR3 reads CATWDVRNYYKKLF. The CDR3 nucleotides are TGTGCCACCTGGGATGTGAGGAATTATTATAAGAAACTCTTT.

This chain connects TRGV5 to TRGJ1 or TRGJ2. There are 14 residues in the CDR3. The germline CDR1 and CDR2 sequences are VINAFY and YDVSNSKD. V gave up 5 bases and J gave up 0 bases; unmatched junction bases: 7. The CDR3 loop reads CATWGGSNYYKKLF. The CDR3 DNA reads as TGTGCCACCTGGGGCGGATCGAATTATTATAAGAAACTCTTT.

The rearrangement uses TRGV4 and TRGJP1. Germline V gene data show CDR1 as EGSTGY and CDR2 as YDSYTSSV. The CDR3 is 15 amino acids. Losses at the gene ends were 6 bases for V and 0 bases for J; bases not matched to a gene: 7. The CDR3 DNA is TGTGCCACCTGGAATCACAATACCACTGGTTGGTTCAAGATATTT. It specifies CATWNHNTTGWFKIF.

Only a few counts were recorded for this clone. The chain has TRGV3 and TRGJ1 or TRGJ2. This CDR3 is 15 amino acids long. The junction had 12 bases not matched to a gene; V was cut back by 0 bases and J by 7 bases. Per germline, CDR1 VTNTFY and CDR2 YDVSTARD (reference sequence). The CDR3: CATWDRRPFGYKKLF. CDR3 coding DNA: TGTGCCACCTGGGACAGGCGACCCTTTGGGTATAAGAAACTCTTT.

This clone was detected only a few times. The chain recombines TRGV3 with TRGJ1 or TRGJ2. This CDR3 has 11 amino acids. The germline CDR1 and CDR2 sequences are VTNTFY and YDVSTARD (reference sequence). Losses at the gene ends were 3 bases for V and 12 bases for J; bases not matched to a gene: 8. CDR3 region: CATWDRRSKLF. CDR3 DNA sequence: TGTGCCACCTGGGACCGGAGGTCGAAACTCTTT.

About this clone itself: A junction end diverges from the germline sequence, so it may reflect a read error. V gene TRGV4 combines with J gene TRGJP2. The CDR3 spans 15 residues. Looked up from germline, CDR1 is EGSTGY and CDR2 is YDSYTSSV. The CDR3 protein is CATWFRPSGDWIKTF. DNA of the CDR3: TGTGCCACCTGGTTCCGCCCTAGTGGTGATTGGATCAAGACGTTT.

This clone was observed a handful of times. The identical CDR3 is also encoded by other nucleotide sequences in the sample. The V gene is TRGV9, the J gene TRGJ1 or TRGJ2. This CDR3 comprises 12 residues. Germline V gene data show CDR1 as GITISATS and CDR2 as ISYDGTV (reference sequence). With 3 bases clipped from V and 4 bases from J, the junction kept 3 bases outside the gene matches. The CDR3 nucleotides are TGTGCCTTGTGGGAGCCCTATTATAAGAAACTCTTT. Translated: CALWEPYYKKLF.

The genes are TRGV4 and TRGJ1 or TRGJ2. There are 16 residues in the CDR3. V gave up 4 bases and J gave up 5 bases; unmatched junction bases: 17. Germline V lookup: CDR1 EGSTGY, CDR2 YDSYTSSV. This chain's CDR3 is CATWDRSREFDYKKLF. The CDR3 DNA is TGTGCCACCTGGGACAGGTCACGGGAGTTTGATTATAAGAAACTCTTT.